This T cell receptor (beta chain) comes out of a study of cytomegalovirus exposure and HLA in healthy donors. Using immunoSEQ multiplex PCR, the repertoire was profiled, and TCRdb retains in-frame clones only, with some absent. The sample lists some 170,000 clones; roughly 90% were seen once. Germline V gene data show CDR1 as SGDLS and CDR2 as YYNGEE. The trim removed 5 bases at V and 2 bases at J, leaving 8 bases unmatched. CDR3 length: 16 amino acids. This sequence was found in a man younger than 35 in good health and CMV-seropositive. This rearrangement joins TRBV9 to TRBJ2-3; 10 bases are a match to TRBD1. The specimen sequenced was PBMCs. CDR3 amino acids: CASSTPGQGNTDTQYF. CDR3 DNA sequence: TGTGCCAGCAGTACCCCGGGACAGGGGAACACAGATACGCAGTATTTT.